Each of the 19 T cell receptor beta chains below was sequenced from the same sample in a study of HIV-infected patients and healthy controls. Follow-up blood was drawn about 14 weeks, roughly three months, after antiretroviral therapy began. All unsorted peripheral T cells were captured because whole blood was used without fractionation. About 450 ng RNA was reverse transcribed with alpha and beta constant-region primers. Using multiplexing indices, alpha and beta chain libraries were generated apart by chain-specific third strand synthesis. TCRdb fed the 5' RACE reads into MiXCR, producing one record per CDR3 protein. The sample yields fewer than 7,000 distinct CDR3 sequences, about 8.6% seen once. Source: blood, taken during antiretroviral therapy. Source of these receptors: an adult with HIV infection.

This clonotype appeared many times. This sequence joins TRBV14 and TRBJ2-4; the D gene is possibly TRBD2 (6 bases). Germline CDR1 is SGHDN and CDR2 is FVKESK. This CDR3 has 16 amino acids. V was cut by 0 bases and J by 4 bases, with 13 bases left in between. The CDR3 nucleotides are TGTGCCAGCAGCCAAGAAGTCGGGGGAGCGAAAAACATTCAGTACTTC. It specifies CASSQEVGGAKNIQYF.

Relative to its sample, this clonotype is medium-sized. The chain is built from TRBV4-1 and TRBJ1-1; D ambiguous. The CDR3 is made up of 14 amino acids. Germline CDR1 reads MGHRA; CDR2 reads YSYEKL. Deletions cut 0 bases from V and 5 bases from J, with 10 bases between. The CDR3 here is CASSQETLGTEAFF. Written as DNA, the CDR3 is TGCGCCAGCAGCCAAGAGACCCTAGGGACTGAAGCTTTCTTT.

This clonotype rates as medium-sized. The chain couples TRBV7-9 to TRBJ1-1; no clear D. The CDR3 is 13 residues long. Germline V gene lookup returns CDR1 SEHNR and CDR2 FQNEAQ (reference sequence). V was shortened by 1 base and J by 4 bases, with 7 bases between the two germline ends. The CDR3 sequence: CASSLGSGTEAFF. DNA of the CDR3: TGTGCCAGCAGCTTAGGAAGCGGCACTGAAGCTTTCTTT.

In this sample, this clonotype is medium-sized (0.01 to 0.1%). The chain joins TRBV14 to TRBJ2-3, with D unclear. CDR1 and CDR2 from the germline V gene are SGHDN and FVKESK. The CDR3 spans 13 residues. V lost 3 bases and J 4 bases, leaving 8 bases between the germline ends. The chain's CDR3 is CASSQWGSDTQYF. The CDR3 DNA sequence: TGTGCCAGCAGCCAGTGGGGTTCAGATACGCAGTATTTT.

This clonotype occurred a few times. The chain combines TRBV7-9 with TRBJ2-1; D is undetermined. V shed 4 bases and J shed 9 bases, with 7 bases lying between them. The CDR3 is made up of 11 amino acids. Germline V gene data show CDR1 as SEHNR and CDR2 as FQNEAQ (reference sequence). CDR3 loop: CASSSSTEQFF. CDR3 sequence (DNA): TGTGCCAGCAGCTCAAGCACTGAGCAGTTCTTC.

This clonotype is large. The V gene is TRBV7-9, the J gene TRBJ1-1, with a possible D match to TRBD1 (5 bases). The CDR3 extends over 15 amino acids. The V gene's germline CDR1 is SEHNR and CDR2 FQNEAQ (reference sequence). V gave up 0 bases and J gave up 0 bases, with 8 bases separating them. The CDR3 protein is CASSLAEGLNTEAFF. CDR3 bases: TGTGCCAGCAGCTTAGCGGAGGGACTGAACACTGAAGCTTTCTTT.

The chain combines TRBV4-3 with TRBJ2-3; 8 nucleotides align to TRBD2. V dropped 2 bases and J dropped 5; count of bases not matched to a gene: 3. This CDR3 is built from 14 residues. In germline, CDR1 is LGHNA, CDR2 YSLEER. CDR3 sequence (DNA): TGCGCCAGCAGCCAACGTAGCGGGGAAGATACGCAGTATTTT. Protein product: CASSQRSGEDTQYF.

The chain couples TRBV19 to TRBJ2-1; weak D call: TRBD2 (5 bases). CDR1 is LNHDA, CDR2 SQIVND, per germline (reference sequence). This CDR3 region has 17 residues. Trimming pared 0 bases from V and 0 bases from J, leaving 12 bases between. The CDR3 bases are TGTGCCAGTAGTATAGATCGAGCGGTAAGCTCCTACAATGAGCAGTTCTTC. Translated, it gives CASSIDRAVSSYNEQFF.

This clonotype was detected many times. This sequence joins TRBV6-2 or TRBV6-3 and TRBJ2-2, with TRBD2 matching 7 bases. V lost 5 bases and J lost 3; bases outside the gene matches: 3. Germline lookup yields CDR1 MNHEY and CDR2 SVGEGT. CDR3 length: 14 residues. The CDR3 DNA reads TGTGCCAGCAGTGATGGGGGGGACACCGGGGAGCTGTTTTTT. Translating gives CASSDGGDTGELFF.

This clonotype was recorded many times. In DNA, the CDR3 is TGTGCCAGCAGACCCGGCAGCTCCTATAATTCACCCCTCCACTTT. The encoded protein is CASRPGSSYNSPLHF. The chain is built from TRBV12-3 or TRBV12-4 and TRBJ1-6; D is unresolved. The ends were cut back, 6 bases at V and 0 bases at J, with 9 bases in the middle. The CDR3 contains 15 residues.

This clonotype came up many times. This chain uses TRBV7-2 with TRBJ1-1; D unresolved. V dropped 6 bases and J dropped 1 base, with 15 bases sitting between them. The CDR3 runs 15 residues. Looked up from germline, CDR1 is SGHTA and CDR2 is FQGNSA. This CDR3 is CASRSTRTANTEAFF. The CDR3 region has the DNA TGTGCCAGCAGGTCTACTCGGACGGCGAACACTGAAGCTTTCTTT.

This clonotype occurred many times. This rearrangement joins TRBV6-6 to TRBJ1-5, with D possibly being TRBD1 (6 bases). V lost 2 bases and J lost 4, with 15 bases in between. Germline V gene data show CDR1 as MNHNY and CDR2 as SVGAGI (reference sequence). CDR3 size: 16 residues. The CDR3 DNA reads as TGTGCCAGCAGTTACACCACACAGGGTCTGAATCAGCCCCAGCATTTT. Translating gives CASSYTTQGLNQPQHF.

This clonotype was observed at least ten times. The CDR3, as DNA: TGTGCCAGTAGTATAGGGAGGGATTCACCCCTCCACTTT. Translating it yields CASSIGRDSPLHF. The V gene is TRBV19, the J gene TRBJ1-6; D is unresolved. CDR1 and CDR2 (germline): LNHDA, SQIVND (reference sequence). This CDR3 is 13 amino acids long. V dropped 1 base and J dropped 8 bases, with 6 bases sitting between them. Drawing the rest from reference TRBV19 and TRBJ1-6, the complete variable domain is DGGITQSPKYLFRKEGQNVTLSCEQNLNHDAMYWYRQDPGQGLRLIYYSQIVNDFQKGDIAEGYSVSREKKESFPLTVTSAQKNPTAFYLCASSIGRDSPLHFGNGTRLTVT.

By proportion, this clonotype is medium-sized. The rearrangement uses TRBV12-3 or TRBV12-4 and TRBJ1-2; D is perhaps TRBD1 (5 bases). Trimming cost V 8 bases and J 8 bases, with 12 bases left between them. The CDR3 consists of 11 residues. The CDR3 DNA follows: TGTGCCAGCGGGGGGGTAAGCGGCTACACCTTC. It encodes CASGGVSGYTF.

This clonotype occurred many times. V gene TRBV5-1 combines with J gene TRBJ2-7; D is possibly TRBD2 (5 bases). Trimming removed 1 base from V and 0 bases from J, with 8 bases in between. Germline-derived CDR1 and CDR2 are SGHRS and YFSETQ. The CDR3 runs to 14 residues. CDR3 residues: CASSLTGSSYEQYF. The CDR3 bases are TGCGCCAGCAGCTTGACGGGAAGCTCCTACGAGCAGTACTTC.

The table lists this clonotype with many counts. The chain recombines TRBV20-1 with TRBJ2-1; 9 bases are a match to TRBD1. Germline loops: CDR1 DFQATT, CDR2 SNEGSKA (reference sequence). The ends lost 5 bases at V and 6 bases at J; junction bases unmatched: 8. CDR3 size: 14 residues. The CDR3 here is CSAAGTGKRNEQFF. Written as DNA, the CDR3 is TGCAGTGCTGCCGGGACAGGGAAGCGCAATGAGCAGTTCTTC.

This clonotype was seen a few times. The CDR3 spells CASSPEGQGVSPLHF. CDR3 bases: TGTGCCAGCTCACCGGAGGGACAGGGGGTTTCACCCCTCCACTTT. This chain joins TRBV18 and TRBJ1-6, with 11 positions matching TRBD1. The CDR3 consists of 15 residues. Germline V gene data show CDR1 as KGHSH and CDR2 as LQKENI. V was pared by 3 bases and J by 9 bases, with 4 bases of the junction left unmatched.

This clonotype is classed as large. The rearrangement links TRBV5-6 to TRBJ2-7; 8 bases fit TRBD1. There are 16 residues in the CDR3. Germline-derived CDR1 and CDR2 are SGHDT and YYEEEE. J gave up 0 bases and V 0 bases, and 5 bases lay outside the gene matches. The CDR3 DNA follows: TGTGCCAGCAGCTTGGTGGGACAGGCGAGCTCCTACGAGCAGTACTTC. Translating gives CASSLVGQASSYEQYF.

V is TRBV27 and J is TRBJ2-3, with D unresolved. V was pared by 1 base and J by 4 bases, with 6 bases between. Germline values: CDR1 MNHEY, CDR2 SMNVEV (reference sequence). The CDR3 covers 13 residues. The CDR3 loop reads CASSLFGSDTQYF. Here the CDR3 DNA reads TGTGCCAGCAGTTTATTTGGGTCAGATACGCAGTATTTT.